This is a list of T cell receptor beta chains from one sample in a study of blood T cell repertoires in COVID-19. Clones were sequenced by immunoSEQ multiplex PCR, and TCRdb holds only the in-frame ones, with some missing. The sample consists of approximately 61,000 clones, 79% of them appearing once. Input material: peripheral blood. These receptors all come from a woman between 65 and 79 years old with acute or convalescent COVID-19. Both conserved end residues are part of each CDR3. Each record gives: clone size, J gene, D gene, V gene, CDR3 protein, CDR3 DNA. D genes are given only for firm matches. Clone size is given for some rows only: seen once, a few or many times, or a class if the clone is expanded.

few TRBJ2-5 TRBD1 TRBV6-5 CAGDRGFGETQYF TGTGCCGGGGACAGGGGGTTTGGAGAGACCCAGTACTTC
NA TRBJ2-3 TRBD2 TRBV3-1/TRBV3-2 CASSQNPLGLAARDTQYF TGTGCCAGCAGCCAAAATCCCCTGGGACTAGCGGCCCGGGATACGCAGTATTTT
NA TRBJ1-1 TRBD1 TRBV6-6 CASSLDRMGEAFF TGTGCCAGCAGTCTGGACAGGATGGGTGAAGCTTTCTTT
NA TRBJ1-1 NA TRBV6-5 CASILGEGAFF TGTGCCAGCATCTTAGGGGAAGGAGCTTTCTTT
NA TRBJ2-3 TRBD1 TRBV9 CASSPRQGNAYTQYF TGTGCCAGCAGCCCAAGACAGGGGAACGCCTATACGCAGTATTTT
NA TRBJ1-2 NA TRBV5-1 CASSITQGSNYGYTF TGCGCCAGCAGCATCACACAGGGTTCTAACTATGGCTACACCTTC
NA TRBJ1-6 TRBD1 TRBV28 CAISGGAGSPLHF TGTGCCATCTCAGGGGGCGCAGGGTCACCCCTCCACTTT
once TRBJ2-5 NA TRBV27 CASLLGYRGQETQYF TGTGCCAGCCTCCTTGGGTATCGGGGGCAAGAGACCCAGTACTTC
NA TRBJ1-2 TRBD1 TRBV12-3/TRBV12-4 CASSGTGDYGYTF TGTGCCAGCAGTGGGACAGGAGACTATGGCTACACCTTC
once TRBJ1-6 TRBD1 TRBV5-1 CASSSDRPSSYNSPLHF TGCGCCAGCAGCTCGGACAGGCCGAGCTCCTATAATTCACCCCTCCACTTT
NA TRBJ1-1 NA TRBV27 CASTKRGNTEAFF TGTGCCAGCACGAAGAGAGGGAACACTGAAGCTTTCTTT
NA TRBJ2-7 NA TRBV2 CASSFKGRQDEQYF TGTGCCAGCAGCTTTAAAGGTCGGCAGGACGAGCAGTACTTC
NA TRBJ1-2 NA TRBV11-3 CASSLQGNGYTF TGTGCCAGCAGCTTACAGGGGAATGGCTACACCTTC
NA TRBJ2-7 NA TRBV25-1 CASSERGIWGEQYF TGTGCCAGCAGTGAACGAGGGATCTGGGGCGAGCAGTACTTC
few TRBJ1-4 NA TRBV30 CASGEQGNEKLFF TGTGCCTCCGGAGAGCAGGGAAATGAAAAACTGTTTTTT
NA TRBJ1-4 TRBD1 TRBV6-6 CASSTGIGQGPLLFF TGTGCCAGCAGTACGGGGATAGGACAGGGCCCTCTGCTGTTTTTT
few TRBJ2-1 TRBD2 TRBV4-3 CASSQFGGATGEQFF TGCGCCAGCAGCCAATTCGGGGGGGCCACAGGTGAGCAGTTCTTC
NA TRBJ1-1 NA TRBV27 CASSATAGSLILNTEAFF TGTGCCAGCAGTGCGACGGCGGGATCACTAATATTGAACACTGAAGCTTTCTTT
NA TRBJ2-7 NA TRBV6-2/TRBV6-3 CASSYGGLPLSEQYF TGTGCCAGCAGTTACGGAGGCCTCCCCCTCTCCGAGCAGTACTTC
few TRBJ2-7 TRBD1 TRBV2 CASSQGDRVGYYEQYF TGTGCCAGCAGTCAAGGGGACAGGGTCGGCTACTACGAGCAGTACTTC
NA TRBJ2-7 TRBD2 TRBV18 CASSPRGGDSYEQYF TGTGCCAGCTCACCACGTGGGGGGGACTCCTACGAGCAGTACTTC
NA TRBJ1-4 TRBD1 TRBV5-4 CASSLDRVGSELFF TGTGCCAGCAGTCTCGACAGGGTGGGATCGGAACTGTTTTTT
few TRBJ1-6 NA TRBV11-1 CASSLVRDSPLHF TGTGCCAGCAGCTTAGTGCGGGATTCACCCCTCCACTTT
NA TRBJ1-5 NA TRBV9 CASSKNRDRNQPQHF TGTGCCAGCAGTAAGAACAGGGACCGCAATCAGCCCCAGCATTTT
few TRBJ2-2 NA TRBV29-1 CSVDYGTRGIWNTGELFF TGCAGCGTTGATTATGGGACACGAGGCATTTGGAACACCGGGGAGCTGTTTTTT
few TRBJ2-7 NA TRBV9 CASSVEEGSYEQYF TGTGCCAGCAGCGTAGAAGAGGGATCCTACGAGCAGTACTTC
NA TRBJ1-6 NA TRBV5-6 CASSFGQGRFNSPLHF TGTGCCAGCAGCTTTGGGCAGGGAAGGTTCAATTCACCCCTCCACTTT
NA TRBJ2-5 NA TRBV5-1 CASMGSGSSGYRETQYF TGCGCCAGCATGGGGTCAGGCAGTAGCGGCTATCGGGAGACCCAGTACTTC
NA TRBJ1-1 TRBD1 TRBV9 CASSVVAETGSTEAFF TGTGCCAGCAGCGTAGTTGCCGAGACAGGGAGCACTGAAGCTTTCTTT
once TRBJ1-5 NA TRBV6-1 CASSSQDTSDQPQHF TGTGCCAGCAGTTCCCAGGACACCTCTGATCAGCCCCAGCATTTT
NA TRBJ2-5 TRBD1 TRBV9 CASSVTGGQETQYF TGTGCCAGCAGCGTGACAGGGGGACAAGAGACCCAGTACTTC
NA TRBJ2-3 NA TRBV6-2/TRBV6-3 CASSRSTGDTQYF TGTGCCAGCAGCCGGTCGACCGGGGATACGCAGTATTTT
NA TRBJ1-1 NA TRBV12-5 CASGETGTPNTEAFF TGTGCTAGTGGTGAGACCGGGACACCTAACACTGAAGCTTTCTTT
NA TRBJ2-2 NA TRBV5-1 CASRLVVDTGELFF TGCGCCAGCAGACTAGTGGTTGACACCGGGGAGCTGTTTTTT
NA TRBJ1-6 TRBD1 TRBV4-2 CASSQEGQGAGSPLHF TGTGCCAGCAGCCAAGAGGGACAGGGGGCTGGGTCACCCCTCCACTTT
many TRBJ1-1 TRBD1 TRBV11-3 CASSRQGFTEAFF TGTGCCAGCAGCAGACAGGGTTTCACTGAAGCTTTCTTT
NA TRBJ2-1 TRBD2 TRBV5-1 CASSLDGGSYNEQFF TGCGCCAGCAGCTTGGACGGGGGGTCCTACAATGAGCAGTTCTTC
NA TRBJ2-3 TRBD1 TRBV3-1/TRBV3-2 CASSPGQGDTDTQYF TGTGCCAGCAGCCCTGGACAGGGGGACACAGATACGCAGTATTTT
NA TRBJ2-7 TRBD1 TRBV14 CASSHLGTVTEQYF TGTGCCAGCAGCCACCTTGGGACAGTTACCGAGCAGTACTTC
NA TRBJ2-1 NA TRBV6-1 CASSELLASNEQFF TGTGCCAGCAGTGAGCTGCTAGCAAGCAATGAGCAGTTCTTC
NA TRBJ2-5 NA TRBV5-1 CASRGATEETQYF TGCGCCAGCAGGGGTGCGACAGAAGAGACCCAGTACTTC
NA TRBJ2-5 NA TRBV19 CASSPYLQETQYF TGTGCCAGTAGTCCATACTTGCAAGAGACCCAGTACTTC
NA TRBJ2-3 NA TRBV11-3 CASSSRGSGRTDTQYF TGTGCCAGCAGCTCCAGGGGATCAGGGCGAACAGATACGCAGTATTTT
NA TRBJ2-1 NA TRBV19 CASSIVHRGSYNEQFF TGTGCCAGTAGTATAGTTCATAGAGGCTCCTACAATGAGCAGTTCTTC
NA TRBJ2-5 NA TRBV27 CASSFLAEETQYF TGTGCCAGCAGTTTCTTAGCGGAAGAGACCCAGTACTTC
NA TRBJ1-3 NA TRBV7-2 CASSSGVSGNTIYF TGTGCCAGCAGCTCAGGGGTCTCTGGAAACACCATATATTTT
NA TRBJ2-3 TRBD2 TRBV9 CASSDGTSGGAEDTQYF TGTGCCAGCAGCGACGGGACTAGCGGGGGGGCCGAAGATACGCAGTATTTT
NA TRBJ1-1 NA TRBV3-1/TRBV3-2 CASSQDRAEAFF TGTGCCAGCAGCCAAGATCGGGCTGAAGCTTTCTTT
NA TRBJ1-3 NA TRBV14 CASSQGGSGNTIYF TGTGCCAGCAGCCAAGGCGGCTCTGGAAACACCATATATTTT
few TRBJ2-7 NA TRBV5-4 CASGRGGDAYEQYF TGTGCCAGCGGAAGAGGCGGGGATGCCTACGAGCAGTACTTC
NA TRBJ2-1 TRBD2 TRBV7-2 CASSLSGGDYNEQFF TGTGCCAGCAGCTTATCCGGGGGGGATTACAATGAGCAGTTCTTC
NA TRBJ1-1 TRBD1 TRBV24-1 CATSDETGGSAFF TGTGCCACCAGTGATGAGACAGGGGGATCAGCTTTCTTT
NA TRBJ2-5 NA TRBV11-1 CASSLQGWETQYF TGTGCCAGCAGCTTACAGGGATGGGAGACCCAGTACTTC